This entry lists 15 T cell receptor beta chains sequenced from one sample in a study of early T cells in non-severe SARS-CoV-2 infection. Each CDR3 protein gets one entry after TCRdb re-called the 5' RACE reads with MiXCR. This table holds roughly 41,000 distinct CDR3 sequences, roughly 5% found once. Source material: whole blood. These receptors were collected from an adult who was a healthcare worker with PCR-confirmed SARS-CoV-2 infection or an uninfected control (not recorded which).

This chain connects TRBV30 to TRBJ2-5; 11 bases match TRBD2. Germline V CDR1 and CDR2: GTSNPN, SVGIG (reference sequence). The CDR3 covers 17 residues. Germline trimming cut 3 bases from V and 5 bases from J; bases unmatched to any gene: 14. In DNA, the CDR3 is TGTGCCTGGAGCGCCATACTAGCGGGGGTAGGGGGTGAGACCCAGTACTTC. Amino acids: CAWSAILAGVGGETQYF.

This clonotype was seen many times. V and J are TRBV7-3 and TRBJ2-2; no clear D. Germline CDR1 SGHTA, CDR2 FQGTGA. The CDR3 sequence is 14 residues long. Trimming took 5 bases from V and 5 from J, leaving 12 bases between them. The CDR3 sequence: CASSPSRGTGELFF. The CDR3 nucleotides read TGTGCCAGCAGCCCCTCCCGCGGAACCGGGGAGCTGTTTTTT.

With regard to this clonotype: Being one base from a much bigger clone, this may be a read error. The rearrangement joins TRBV7-8 to TRBJ1-2; the D gene is possibly TRBD1 (5 bases). The CDR3 is 16 residues long. Germline-derived CDR1 and CDR2 are SGHVS and FQNEAQ. The CDR3, as DNA: TGTGCCAACAGCTTAGAAAGGAGACCAGGGCTCTATGGCTACACCTTC. It translates to CANSLERRPGLYGYTF. Drawing the rest from reference TRBV7-8 and TRBJ1-2, the complete variable domain is GAGVSQSPRYKVAKRGQDVALRCDPISGHVSLFWYQQALGQGPEFLTYFQNEAQLDKSGLPSDRFFAERPEGSVSTLKIQRTQQEDSAVYLCANSLERRPGLYGYTFGSGTRLTVV.

The rearrangement links TRBV11-1 to TRBJ2-5; 7 nucleotides match TRBD1. CDR1 and CDR2 (germline): SGHAT, FQDESV (reference sequence). The CDR3 is made up of 13 amino acids. Trimming took 4 bases from V and 1 from J; bases not matched to a gene: 0. As DNA, the CDR3 is TGTGCCAGCAGCTGGGACAGCCAAGAGACCCAGTACTTC. Protein sequence: CASSWDSQETQYF.

This clonotype was seen repeatedly, ten times or more. This chain connects TRBV6-2 or TRBV6-3 to TRBJ2-1; possibly TRBD2 for D (5 bases). Germline V lookup: CDR1 MNHEY, CDR2 SVGEGT. The CDR3 length is 18 residues. Trimming took off 5 bases at V and 9 bases at J, with 29 bases between the two ends. This CDR3 reads CASSTTGGQVLLGSEQFF. The CDR3 region has the DNA TGTGCCAGCAGTACCACTGGAGGTCAAGTGCTGTTGGGGAGTGAGCAGTTCTTC.

This clonotype was recorded many times. The chain carries TRBV7-6 and TRBJ2-5, with 8 positions matching TRBD2. The V segment lost 2 bases and the J segment 4 bases; nucleotides outside the gene matches: 9. Germline values: CDR1 SGHVS, CDR2 FNYEAQ. CDR3 length: 16 amino acids. The CDR3 DNA is TGTGCCAGCAGCTTAAGGCCTGGCCTAGCGGGAGAGACCCAGTACTTC. Its translation is CASSLRPGLAGETQYF.

V is TRBV28 and J is TRBJ1-5; TRBD1 might be the D (5 bases). Trimming pared 5 bases from V and 2 bases from J, leaving 13 bases between. The CDR3 is made up of 15 amino acids. Germline-derived CDR1 and CDR2 are MDHEN and SYDVKM. CDR3 residues: CASSPGTSGNQPQHF. The CDR3 bases are TGTGCCAGCAGTCCCGGGACGTCCGGCAATCAGCCCCAGCATTTT. Full variable domain (missing parts from reference TRBV28 and TRBJ1-5): DVKVTQSSRYLVKRTGEKVFLECVQDMDHENMFWYRQDPGLGLRLIYFSYDVKMKEKGDIPEGYSVSREKKERFSLILESASTNQTSMYLCASSPGTSGNQPQHFGDGTRLSIL.

This sequence joins TRBV7-9 and TRBJ2-7; a weak D match, TRBD2 (6 bases). Per germline, CDR1 SEHNR and CDR2 FQNEAQ (reference sequence). The CDR3 contains 13 residues. V was cut by 8 bases and J by 4 bases, with 15 bases left in between. CDR3 residues: CASGYEAGYEQYF. DNA for the CDR3: TGTGCCAGCGGCTACGAGGCGGGATACGAGCAGTACTTC. The complete variable domain, with remaining parts taken from reference TRBV7-9 and TRBJ2-7, reads DTGVSQNPRHKITKRGQNVTFRCDPISEHNRLYWYRQTLGQGPEFLTYFQNEAQLEKSRLLSDRFSAERPKGSFSTLEIQRTEQGDSAMYLCASGYEAGYEQYFGPGTRLTVT.

This chain uses TRBV28 with TRBJ2-1; 9 nucleotides align to TRBD1. Germline CDR1 is MDHEN and CDR2 is SYDVKM. The CDR3 is 15 residues long. V was clipped by 5 bases and J by 7 bases; unmatched bases: 9. CDR3 sequence reads: CASSGWGQGQNEQFF. CDR3 nucleotides: TGTGCCAGCAGTGGCTGGGGACAGGGACAAAATGAGCAGTTCTTC.

This clonotype has a count of ten or more. The CDR3: CASSFGGTYNEQFF. CDR3 bases: TGTGCCAGCAGCTTCGGGGGAACCTACAATGAGCAGTTCTTC. The V gene is TRBV7-9, the J gene TRBJ2-1, with D maybe TRBD2 (6 bases). Trimming stripped 3 bases from V and 2 bases from J, with 8 bases between. The CDR3 runs 14 residues. Germline CDR1 and CDR2: SEHNR and FQNEAQ (reference sequence).

This clonotype was detected only a few times. This sequence joins TRBV11-2 and TRBJ2-3, with D possibly TRBD2 on 5 matching bases. The V and J ends lost 5 bases and 0 bases respectively, with 15 bases between them. The CDR3 length is 16 residues. Per the germline V gene, CDR1 is SGHAT and CDR2 is FQNNGV. The CDR3 here is CASSARTSFSTDTQYF. The CDR3, as DNA: TGTGCCAGCAGCGCGAGAACTAGTTTTAGCACAGATACGCAGTATTTT. Supplemented by reference TRBV11-2 and TRBJ2-3, the full variable domain reads EAGVAQSPRYKIIEKRQSVAFWCNPISGHATLYWYQQILGQGPKLLIQFQNNGVVDDSQLPKDRFSAERLKGVDSTLKIQPAKLEDSAVYLCASSARTSFSTDTQYFGPGTRLTVL.

This clonotype has ten or more counts. This chain connects TRBV6-1 to TRBJ1-6; no clear D. Germline loops: CDR1 MNHNS, CDR2 SASEGT. This CDR3 is built from 15 residues. V was trimmed by 5 bases and J by 0 bases, leaving 8 bases between them. CDR3 sequence reads: CASSPIGSYNSPLHF. The CDR3 region has the DNA TGTGCCAGCAGTCCGATAGGCTCCTATAATTCACCCCTCCACTTT.

The table lists this clonotype with a few counts. The chain links TRBV20-1 to TRBJ1-5; possible D gene TRBD1, 6 bases. Per the germline V gene, CDR1 is DFQATT and CDR2 is SNEGSKA (reference sequence). This CDR3 region has 15 residues. V was shortened by 3 bases and J by 4 bases, with 16 bases between the two germline ends. DNA for the CDR3: TGCAGTGCTAGCGGAGGACAGTCCCCAAATCAGCCCCAGCATTTT. Its protein product is CSASGGQSPNQPQHF.

The table lists this clonotype with many counts. The rearrangement uses TRBV12-3 or TRBV12-4 and TRBJ1-4, with D perhaps TRBD1 (5 bases). This CDR3 is 13 amino acids long. V dropped 2 bases and J dropped 7 bases, with 8 bases sitting between them. CDR3: CASSLMGGEKLFF. The CDR3 DNA reads as TGTGCCAGCAGTTTAATGGGGGGTGAAAAACTGTTTTTT.

This clonotype was counted between two and nine times. The chain combines TRBV7-8 with TRBJ2-1, with D tentatively TRBD2 (6 bases). The CDR3 runs to 16 residues. Germline V gene lookup returns CDR1 SGHVS and CDR2 FQNEAQ. The ends were cut back, 2 bases at V and 5 bases at J, with 16 bases in the middle. In nucleotides, the CDR3 is TGTGCCAGCAGCTTACTTAGCGGCTTCCTCGACAATGAGCAGTTCTTC. It translates to CASSLLSGFLDNEQFF.